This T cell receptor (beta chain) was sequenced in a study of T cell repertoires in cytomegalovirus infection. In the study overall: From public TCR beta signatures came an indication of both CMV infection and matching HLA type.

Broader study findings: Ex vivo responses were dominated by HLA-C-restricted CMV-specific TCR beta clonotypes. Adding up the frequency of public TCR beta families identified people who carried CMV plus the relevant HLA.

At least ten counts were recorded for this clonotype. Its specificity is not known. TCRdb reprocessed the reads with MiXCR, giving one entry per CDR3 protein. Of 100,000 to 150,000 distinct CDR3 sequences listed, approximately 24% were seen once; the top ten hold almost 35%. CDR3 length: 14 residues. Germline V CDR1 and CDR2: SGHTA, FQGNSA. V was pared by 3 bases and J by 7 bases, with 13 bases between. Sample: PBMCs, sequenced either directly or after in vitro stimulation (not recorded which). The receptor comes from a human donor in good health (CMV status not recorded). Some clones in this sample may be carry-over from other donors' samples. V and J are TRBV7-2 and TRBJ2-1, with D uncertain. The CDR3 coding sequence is TGTGCCAGCAGCTTGGGCGTCGTGGGGAATGAGCAGTTCTTC. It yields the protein CASSLGVVGNEQFF.